This T cell receptor beta chain comes out of a study of CD8+CD57+ T cells in acquired aplastic anemia. Study-level information: DNA from sorted CD4+ and CD8+ cells averaged around 3 ug. General observations from the study: Patients did not significantly differ from controls in CD8+ Simpson's diversity.

CDR3 and TCR beta VDJ profiling relied on genomic DNA as the template. TCRdb used MiXCR to reprocess the reads, holding one entry per CDR3 protein. The profile shows 200,000 or so distinct CDR3 sequences, 55% to 70% of them singletons. The ends were cut back, 2 bases at V and 5 bases at J, with 9 bases in the middle. The CDR3 contains 13 residues. The germline V gene has CDR1 LNHNV and CDR2 YYDKDF (reference sequence). This clonotype was detected a few times. Antigen: not known. The clonotype comes from a human donor with severe aplastic anemia or a healthy control (not recorded which). The sample comprised sorted CD4+, CD8+, or CD8+CD57+ T cells (not recorded which) from PBMCs. The V gene is TRBV15, the J gene TRBJ1-1; a possible D gene is TRBD1 (5 bases). The DNA of the CDR3 is TGTGCCACCAGCAGAACTCAGGGAACTGAAGCTTTCTTT. Translation: CATSRTQGTEAFF.